This TCR beta chain was recovered during a study of CD8+CD57+ T cells in acquired aplastic anemia (dated by TCRdb to the late 2010s). At the level of the whole study: On average, sorted CD4+ and CD8+ cells yielded approximately 3 ug of extracted DNA, with a range of about 0.19 to 30 ug. A CD8+CD57+ expansion meant a frequency higher than the mean frequency seen in healthy subjects.

Patients chosen for sequencing had shown expansion of CD8+CD57+ cells by flow cytometry. All patients had severe acquired aplastic anemia diagnosed by International Study of Aplastic Anemia and Agranulocytosis and Camitta criteria. At the time blood was sampled, none of the patients had received any therapy. In the study, sorted CD4+ and CD8+ blood T cells from patients with severe aplastic anemia and from healthy subjects underwent deep sequencing of TCR repertoires. Patients were enrolled under clinicaltrials.gov protocols 00001620, 01623167, 00001397, 00071045, 00081523 and 00961064 in the USA. Ficoll-Paque density gradient centrifugation was used to isolate peripheral blood mononuclear cells. Before DNA extraction, CD4+ and CD8+ T cells were sorted with FACS or magnetic beads. The CDR3 numbers 17 residues from cysteine through phenylalanine. Only CDR3 DNA remains: 51 bases, in frame from the first base. A distance of 24 bases separates the germline ends of V and J, which lose 5 bases and 8 bases respectively. The germline V gene gives CDR1 as SGHAT and CDR2 as FQNNGV.

On this clonotype: Its antigen has not been determined. No per-base quality is available; no much larger clone lies one base away.

Profiling of TCR beta VDJ combinations and CDR3 sequences used genomic DNA as the template. An Illumina HiSeq 2000 was used for TCR repertoire sequencing. Under the source paper's analysis protocol: Repertoire assessment relied on Simpson's diversity index, CDR3 size and DJ length profiles, and TRBV/TRBJ rearrangement plots. The most abundant DNA sequence in the deep sequencing data was defined as the immunodominant clone. CDR3 amino acid sequences were checked for sharing across subjects and were also compared against the VDJdb database and published repertoires. TCRdb reprocessed the public reads (quality trimming at Q25 with fastp, clone calling with MiXCR) and kept in-frame beta chains. Entries are consolidated by CDR3 protein sequence, retaining the most common genes and DNA. The V and J calls here are based on TCRdb, not the publication. The table for this sample lists 95,000 to 150,000 distinct CDR3 sequences; over 30% of them were counted only once. The top ten clonotypes cover about 3% of the sample.

Points the paper makes about the study in general: Some 27 CD8+ CDR3 sequences were found in both patients and controls but appeared to be highly expressed in patients and within the immunodominant clones of the patients. No significant difference in CD8+ Simpson's diversity was found between patients and healthy controls (P=0.060).

The source is a human donor with aplastic anemia. The sequence links TRBV11-2 to TRBJ1-4; D gene: possibly TRBD1, on 5 matching bases. Sequenced: sorted CD4+, CD8+, or CD8+CD57+ T cells (not recorded which) from PBMCs. The DNA sequence is TGTGCCAGCAGCCCCGACGTATACTCCGGGACCAGCGAAAAACTGTTTTTT. This translates into CASSPDVYSGTSEKLFF.